The 26 T cell receptor beta chains presented below share a single source sample, sequenced in a study of spatial heterogeneity in lung cancer. TCRdb used MiXCR to reprocess the 5' RACE reads, holding one entry per CDR3 protein. Found here are 2,000 to 2,500 distinct CDR3 sequences, roughly 21% of them singletons; the top ten hold about 24%. Time point given: sample taken at primary tumor resection. The antigens for these receptors are not known. General study results and limits: Tumoral mutation counts were tracked by counts of expanded intratumoral alpha and beta TCRs.

Material: lung tumor tissue, obtained at surgery. These receptors all stem from a male donor with early-stage non-small cell lung cancer.

The J gene is TRBJ2-2, the V gene TRBV15; no clear D. The CDR3 extends over 13 amino acids. CDR1 is LNHNV and CDR2 is YYDKDF in the germline V gene (reference sequence). Trimming stripped 0 bases from V and 6 bases from J, with 5 bases between. In DNA form, the CDR3 reads TGTGCCACCAGCAGAGAACGCCCCGGGGAGCTGTTTTTT. This codes for CATSRERPGELFF.

The chain is built from TRBV12-3 or TRBV12-4 and TRBJ2-7; D possibly corresponds to TRBD2 (5 bases). The V gene lost 3 bases and the J gene lost 7 bases, with 19 bases spanning the gap. The CDR3 contains 15 residues. CDR3 DNA sequence: TGTGCCAGCAGTTTTCGTGACTCTCAAACGGGGGAGCAGTACTTC. This encodes CASSFRDSQTGEQYF.

CDR3 amino acids: CASSLKRDEKLFF. The CDR3, as DNA: TGTGCCAGCAGCTTGAAGAGGGATGAAAAACTGTTTTTT. This chain connects TRBV5-4 to TRBJ1-4; D remains unclear. The CDR3 is 13 amino acids. Per the germline V gene, CDR1 is SGHNT and CDR2 is YYREEE (reference sequence). V was trimmed by 1 base and J by 6 bases, leaving 7 bases between them. Variable domain in full (rest from reference TRBV5-4 and TRBJ1-4): ETGVTQSPTHLIKTRGQQVTLRCSSQSGHNTVSWYQQALGQGPQFIFQYYREEENGRGNFPPRFSGLQFPNYSSELNVNALELDDSALYLCASSLKRDEKLFFGSGTQLSVL.

The genes are TRBV12-3 or TRBV12-4 and TRBJ2-3; TRBD2 aligns across 7 bases. The length of the CDR3 is 14 residues. Trimming cost V 2 bases and J 11 bases; bases outside gene matches: 10. DNA of the CDR3: TGTGCCAGCAGTTTATCGGCGGGTGGGGGGGAGCAGTATTTT. It is translated as CASSLSAGGGEQYF.

V gene TRBV14 combines with J gene TRBJ2-1, with D tentatively TRBD1 (6 bases). The germline V and J ends were trimmed by 4 bases and 0 bases, with 13 bases remaining between them. CDR3 size: 16 residues. CDR1 SGHDN and CDR2 FVKESK come from the germline V gene. The CDR3 region is CASSRGGWSSYNEQFF. DNA of the CDR3: TGTGCCAGCAGCCGAGGGGGATGGAGCTCCTACAATGAGCAGTTCTTC. Full variable domain (remainder filled in from reference TRBV14 and TRBJ2-1): EAGVTQFPSHSVIEKGQTVTLRCDPISGHDNLYWYRRVMGKEIKFLLHFVKESKQDESGMPNNRFLAERTGGTYSTLKVQPAELEDSGVYFCASSRGGWSSYNEQFFGPGTRLTVL.

This clonotype ranks as medium-sized. The chain carries TRBV29-1 and TRBJ1-1; D is unclear. The CDR3 is 12 residues long. V lost 4 bases and J lost 4, with 10 bases in between. Germline values: CDR1 SQVTM, CDR2 ANQGSEA. The CDR3 reads CSVAAGGTEAFF. The CDR3 nucleotides read TGCAGCGTTGCGGCGGGAGGCACTGAAGCTTTCTTT.

This sequence joins TRBV5-1 and TRBJ1-1; D is unresolved. Germline V gives CDR1 SGHRS, CDR2 YFSETQ. V lost 0 bases and J 1 base, leaving 4 bases between the germline ends. CDR3 length equals 13 residues. The CDR3 sequence is CASSLGPNTEAFF. Written as DNA, the CDR3 is TGCGCCAGCAGCTTGGGGCCGAACACTGAAGCTTTCTTT.

The V call is TRBV5-5, the J call TRBJ2-6, with 10 nucleotides matching TRBD1. The CDR3 has 17 residues. V trimming: 4 bases; J trimming: 2 bases; junction bases outside the gene matches: 6. The germline V gene encodes CDR1 SGHKS and CDR2 YYEKEE (reference sequence). The CDR3: CASSIPGQGTGANVLTF. The CDR3 nucleotides read TGTGCCAGCAGCATCCCGGGACAGGGGACTGGGGCCAACGTCCTGACTTTC.

This clonotype was seen only a few times. The chain couples TRBV6-6 to TRBJ1-3; D possibly corresponds to TRBD1 (6 bases). The germline CDR1 and CDR2 sequences are MNHNY and SVGAGI (reference sequence). Trimming pared 6 bases from V and 0 bases from J, leaving 12 bases between. The CDR3 consists of 15 residues. CDR3 protein: CASSKQGSSGNTIYF. DNA for the CDR3: TGTGCCAGCAGCAAGCAGGGGAGCTCTGGAAACACCATATATTTT.

The chain combines TRBV3-1 with TRBJ1-3, with D possibly TRBD1 on 5 matching bases. The CDR3 length is 17 residues. The germline V and J ends were trimmed by 1 base and 0 bases, with 13 bases remaining between them. The germline V gene has CDR1 LGHDT and CDR2 YNNKEL (reference sequence). The CDR3 region has the DNA TGTGCCAGCAGCCAAGGGCAGGGTTTGAACTCTGGAAACACCATATATTTT. This translates into CASSQGQGLNSGNTIYF.

This clonotype is deemed large. The chain recombines TRBV12-3 or TRBV12-4 with TRBJ1-3, with 8 positions matching TRBD1. This CDR3 is 15 amino acids long. J was trimmed by 4 bases and V by 1 base; bases with no gene match: 3. This CDR3 reads CASSLGQGSGNTIYF. CDR3 in DNA: TGTGCCAGCAGTTTAGGACAGGGGTCGGGAAACACCATATATTTT.

The V gene is TRBV7-9, the J gene TRBJ2-3; the match to TRBD1 covers 7 bases. After removal of 5 bases from V and 2 bases from J, the junction contained 4 bases not matched to a gene. This CDR3 region has 14 residues. CDR1 SEHNR and CDR2 FQNEAQ come from the germline V gene (reference sequence). The DNA for the CDR3 is TGTGCCAGCAGCGCAGACAGGGACACAGATACGCAGTATTTT. It encodes CASSADRDTDTQYF.

There are a few counts of this clonotype. A junction end diverges from the germline sequence, so it may reflect a read error. This chain joins TRBV6-5 and TRBJ1-1; the D gene is possibly TRBD1 (5 bases). Germline V lookup: CDR1 MNHEY, CDR2 SVGAGI. This CDR3 comprises 15 residues. The CDR3 bases are TGTGCCAGCAGTTACGGGGGGTCCCTGAACTCTGAAGCTTTCTTT. This sequence encodes CASSYGGSLNSEAFF.

For the CDR3, the DNA is TGTGCCAGCCAAAGGGGACAGGGGGCGCAGTACTTC. Translating gives CASQRGQGAQYF. The chain recombines TRBV25-1 with TRBJ2-7, with 12 positions matching TRBD1. V trimming: 8 bases; J trimming: 9 bases; junction bases outside the gene matches: 5. Germline V CDR1 and CDR2: MGHDK, SYGVNS. The CDR3 runs 12 residues.

This clonotype has ten or more counts. The chain combines TRBV14 with TRBJ2-7, with D uncertain. CDR1 is SGHDN, CDR2 FVKESK, per germline. Deletions cut 3 bases from V and 2 bases from J, with 11 bases between. The CDR3 runs 14 residues. The CDR3 DNA follows: TGTGCCAGCAGCCACTATACAAATCCCTACGAGCAGTACTTC. The encoded protein is CASSHYTNPYEQYF.

In its sample, this clonotype is large. In DNA form, the CDR3 reads TGTGCCAGCAGCCCCCGGACAGGAGGTGGTGAAGCTTTCTTT. It codes for CASSPRTGGGEAFF. The genes are TRBV9 and TRBJ1-1; 7 nucleotides line up with TRBD1. Germline V gives CDR1 SGDLS, CDR2 YYNGEE. The V segment lost 4 bases and the J segment 7 bases; nucleotides outside the gene matches: 10. The CDR3 consists of 14 residues.

This chain links TRBV28 with TRBJ1-1; tentatively, D is TRBD1 (5 bases). The germline V gene encodes CDR1 MDHEN and CDR2 SYDVKM. CDR3 length equals 13 residues. Trimming left V 10 bases short and J 0 bases short, with 12 bases between. CDR3 coding DNA: TGTGCCACGATGGGACGGTTGAACACTGAAGCTTTCTTT. Translating gives CATMGRLNTEAFF. The full variable domain, with the rest looked up from reference TRBV28 and TRBJ1-1, is DVKVTQSSRYLVKRTGEKVFLECVQDMDHENMFWYRQDPGLGLRLIYFSYDVKMKEKGDIPEGYSVSREKKERFSLILESASTNQTSMYLCATMGRLNTEAFFGQGTRLTVV.

By sample share, this clonotype is medium-sized. The chain joins TRBV30 to TRBJ2-4; no clear D. From germline, CDR1 is GTSNPN and CDR2 SVGIG (reference sequence). V gave up 5 bases and J gave up 0 bases, with 11 bases separating them. The CDR3 contains 14 residues. The CDR3 sequence is CAWAVGLAKNIQYF. The CDR3 coding sequence is TGTGCCTGGGCCGTCGGGTTAGCCAAAAACATTCAGTACTTC.

V is TRBV12-3 or TRBV12-4 and J is TRBJ2-2; D unresolved. V was clipped by 2 bases and J by 4 bases, with 5 bases between them. The CDR3 totals 13 residues. The DNA for the CDR3 is TGTGCCAGCAGTTTAAGTCTCACCGGGGAGCTGTTTTTT. It specifies CASSLSLTGELFF.

The rearrangement links TRBV20-1 to TRBJ1-5; 9 nucleotides line up with TRBD1. V trimming: 3 bases; J trimming: 2 bases; junction bases outside the gene matches: 5. The CDR3 extends over 15 amino acids. The germline V gene encodes CDR1 DFQATT and CDR2 SNEGSKA (reference sequence). CDR3 nucleotides: TGCAGTGCTAGGTCGGGACAGGGTCGCAATCAGCCCCAGCATTTT. Translated: CSARSGQGRNQPQHF.

The chain employs TRBV6-2 or TRBV6-3 and TRBJ2-5; D remains ambiguous. V lost 6 bases, J lost 1 base, and 12 bases lay in between. CDR1 is MNHEY and CDR2 is SVGEGT in the germline V gene. There are 14 residues in the CDR3. This CDR3 is CASRNPGGQETQYF. The CDR3 DNA sequence: TGTGCCAGCAGAAACCCGGGCGGCCAAGAGACCCAGTACTTC.

Ten or more counts support this clonotype. The rearrangement joins TRBV20-1 to TRBJ1-1; D call uncertain. The germline gives CDR1 DFQATT, CDR2 SNEGSKA (reference sequence). Trimming removed 5 bases from V and 1 base from J, with 8 bases in between. The CDR3 sequence is 12 residues long. The CDR3 sequence: CSAADGNTEAFF. CDR3 nucleotide sequence: TGCAGTGCTGCCGACGGGAACACTGAAGCTTTCTTT.

In this sample, this clonotype turned up many times. The chain carries TRBV7-2 and TRBJ1-5, with no clear D. Per germline, CDR1 SGHTA and CDR2 FQGNSA. This CDR3 is 16 amino acids long. The V end was cut by 1 base, the J end by 0 bases, with 10 bases between. CDR3 DNA: TGTGCCAGCAGCTTAGGGGTCGGGGATAGCAATCAGCCCCAGCATTTT. Its translation is CASSLGVGDSNQPQHF.

The table lists this clonotype with a few counts. V is TRBV3-1 and J is TRBJ2-7; D is ambiguous. Germline V gives CDR1 LGHDT, CDR2 YNNKEL (reference sequence). This CDR3 has 13 residues. V was cut by 0 bases and J by 1 base, with 4 bases left in between. The CDR3 loop is CASSQDNSYEQYF. The DNA for the CDR3 is TGTGCCAGCAGCCAAGATAATTCCTACGAGCAGTACTTC.

This clonotype was picked up a small number of times. The chain is built from TRBV20-1 and TRBJ2-1, with D unresolved. Germline CDR1 is DFQATT and CDR2 is SNEGSKA (reference sequence). The CDR3 has 11 residues. Trimming stripped 6 bases from V and 12 bases from J, with 15 bases between. CDR3 in DNA: TGCAGTGCCCCTTTTGGGCCTCTGCAGTTCTTC. Its protein is CSAPFGPLQFF.

Ten or more counts support this clonotype. The chain has TRBV12-3 or TRBV12-4 and TRBJ1-1; 7 bases map to TRBD1. V lost 6 bases to trimming and J lost 4 bases; unmatched junction nucleotides: 5. The CDR3 extends over 13 amino acids. The CDR3, as DNA: TGTGCCAGCAGGGTTCAGGGGGGCACTGAAGCTTTCTTT. Its protein product is CASRVQGGTEAFF.